Listed here are 13 T cell receptor beta chains from one sample, sequenced in a study of T-cell memory formation after mild COVID-19. Via MiXCR, TCRdb re-called the 5' RACE reads, giving one row per CDR3 protein. The sample yields hundreds of thousands of distinct CDR3 sequences, roughly a fifth seen once. Sequenced material: PBMCs or a T cell subset sorted from them (not recorded which). These receptors came from an adult woman who had mild COVID-19 (a few samples of this study predate the infection). Cell type and time point are not known.

This chain links TRBV5-1 with TRBJ1-1; unclear D gene. Trimming cost V 1 base and J 1 base, with 11 bases left between them. Per the germline V gene, CDR1 is SGHRS and CDR2 is YFSETQ. The CDR3 is 15 residues long. The CDR3, as DNA: TGCGCCAGCAGCTTGCGGGTCGGAGAGAACACTGAAGCTTTCTTT. Encoded protein: CASSLRVGENTEAFF.

The chain employs TRBV7-2 and TRBJ2-3; 12 nucleotides align to TRBD2. V shed 2 bases, J shed 0 bases, and the junction held 3 bases outside the gene matches. Germline V CDR1 and CDR2: SGHTA, FQGNSA. The CDR3 is 17 amino acids. CDR3 sequence: CASSLLAGGDSTDTQYF. For the CDR3, the DNA is TGTGCCAGCAGCTTACTAGCGGGAGGGGATAGCACAGATACGCAGTATTTT. The variable domain in full, with the rest retrieved from reference TRBV7-2 and TRBJ2-3, is GAGVSQSPSNKVTEKGKDVELRCDPISGHTALYWYRQSLGQGLEFLIYFQGNSAPDKSGLPSDRFSAERTGGSVSTLTIQRTQQEDSAVYLCASSLLAGGDSTDTQYFGPGTRLTVL.

The gene calls are TRBV2 and TRBJ2-5; D may be TRBD2 (5 bases). V was trimmed by 5 bases and J by 5 bases, leaving 15 bases between them. This CDR3 region has 14 residues. Germline CDR1 is SNHLY and CDR2 is FYNNEI. CDR3 loop: CASSPPWTLETQYF. The CDR3 bases are TGTGCCAGCAGTCCACCATGGACTTTGGAGACCCAGTACTTC.

This clonotype was picked up a small number of times. CDR3 in DNA: TGTGCCAGTACCTTGACAGGGTATAATTCACCCCTCCACTTT. Translated: CASTLTGYNSPLHF. This chain connects TRBV19 to TRBJ1-6, with 7 positions matching TRBD1. V shed 7 bases, J shed 4 bases, and the junction held 4 bases outside the gene matches. Germline loops: CDR1 LNHDA, CDR2 SQIVND (reference sequence). CDR3 length: 14 amino acids.

The V and J genes are TRBV24-1 and TRBJ2-5; the D gene is possibly TRBD1 (5 bases). V lost 4 bases, J lost 2 bases, and 16 bases lay in between. From germline, CDR1 is KGHDR and CDR2 SFDVKD. The CDR3 runs 16 residues. In DNA, the CDR3 is TGTGCCACCAGTGACCCTCACCAGACAGCGCAAGAGACCCAGTACTTC. Amino acids: CATSDPHQTAQETQYF.

The chain employs TRBV6-5 and TRBJ2-5, with D unclear. The germline CDR1 and CDR2 sequences are MNHEY and SVGAGI. CDR3 size: 15 residues. V gave up 2 bases and J gave up 1 base, with 11 bases separating them. The CDR3 region is CASSYPLAVQETQYF. The CDR3 DNA reads as TGTGCCAGCAGTTACCCCCTCGCAGTCCAAGAGACCCAGTACTTC.

A single count supports this clonotype. This chain uses TRBV21-1 with TRBJ1-1; the table's D call of TRBD1 was not tested on the DNA. TRBV21-1 constitutes a pseudogene. CDR3 size: 15 residues. The DNA of the CDR3 is TGTGCCAGCAGCGTCCACAGGGCGTCTTACACTGAAGCTTTCTTT. This codes for CASSVHRASYTEAFF.

Only a few counts were recorded for this clonotype. The rearrangement joins TRBV15 to TRBJ2-1; D remains unclear. The V and J ends lost 0 bases and 9 bases respectively, with 15 bases between them. The CDR3 extends over 15 amino acids. CDR1 and CDR2 (germline): LNHNV, YYDKDF (reference sequence). The CDR3 bases are TGTGCCACCAGCAGAGAGGGCGCTCACCTGACTGAGCAGTTCTTC. This gives the protein CATSREGAHLTEQFF.

CDR3 bases: TGCGCCAGCAGGGATTCTGAGGGCCGGGTAGAGACCCAGTACTTC. Protein product: CASRDSEGRVETQYF. The rearrangement joins TRBV5-1 to TRBJ2-5, with D perhaps TRBD2 (5 bases). Germline loops: CDR1 SGHRS, CDR2 YFSETQ. The V end lost 5 bases, the J end lost 4 bases, and 18 bases lay between the germline ends. The CDR3 runs to 15 residues.

The CDR3 here is CSVGGQGAQGQPQHF. CDR3 sequence (DNA): TGCAGCGTTGGAGGACAGGGGGCGCAAGGTCAGCCCCAGCATTTT. The chain carries TRBV29-1 and TRBJ1-5, with TRBD1 matching over 11 bases. The J segment lost 6 bases and the V segment lost 4 bases, leaving 8 bases of the junction unmatched. Germline CDR1 reads SQVTM; CDR2 reads ANQGSEA. CDR3 length: 15 amino acids.

V is TRBV4-3 and J is TRBJ1-3; D unresolved. The CDR3 runs 15 residues. The germline V gene encodes CDR1 LGHNA and CDR2 YSLEER. Trimming took off 1 base at V and 0 bases at J, with 7 bases between the two ends. The CDR3 bases are TGCGCCAGCAGCCAAGGAACAGCCTCTGGAAACACCATATATTTT. Translated, it gives CASSQGTASGNTIYF.

The CDR3 is CSATGGATYEQYF. The CDR3 coding sequence is TGCAGTGCTACCGGGGGGGCTACCTACGAGCAGTACTTC. This sequence joins TRBV20-1 and TRBJ2-7; 8 positions agree with TRBD2. Germline loops: CDR1 DFQATT, CDR2 SNEGSKA (reference sequence). This CDR3 spans 13 amino acids. Unmatched junction bases numbered 4, after V lost 4 bases and J lost 2 bases.

V and J are TRBV7-2 and TRBJ2-2; 7 bases line up with TRBD2. CDR1 and CDR2 from the germline V gene are SGHTA and FQGNSA. V was clipped by 5 bases and J by 6 bases; unmatched bases: 12. CDR3 length equals 16 residues. CDR3: CASSRLAMGVPGELFF. In DNA form, the CDR3 reads TGTGCCAGCAGCCGACTAGCTATGGGAGTGCCCGGGGAGCTGTTTTTT.